Presented here are 16 T cell receptor beta chains from one specimen sequenced in a study of cytomegalovirus exposure and HLA in healthy donors. It was with 60 Vbeta and 13 Jbeta primers that the PCR ran. Assay: immunoSEQ multiplex PCR; the TCRdb copy retains only in-frame clones and omits some. The table has about 120,000 clones, about three quarters seen once; the top ten hold 2.7%. Sequencing input: PBMCs. The receptor set was obtained from a woman aged 40 to 50 in good health and CMV-seropositive.

The chain recombines TRBV11-2 with TRBJ2-7; D possibly corresponds to TRBD1 (6 bases). Germline CDR1 reads SGHAT; CDR2 reads FQNNGV. This CDR3 is built from 15 residues. V was clipped by 5 bases and J by 3 bases, with 17 bases between them. For the CDR3, the DNA is TGTGCCAGCAGCCCGGGATGGGGACACAACTACGAGCAGTACTTC. Its translation is CASSPGWGHNYEQYF.

The chain recombines TRBV7-8 with TRBJ1-1, with no clear D. The CDR3 sequence is 13 residues long. Germline V gene lookup returns CDR1 SGHVS and CDR2 FQNEAQ. Trimming left V 2 bases short and J 0 bases short, with 4 bases between. Here the CDR3 DNA reads TGTGCCAGCAGCTTATTCGTGAACACTGAAGCTTTCTTT. It encodes CASSLFVNTEAFF.

This rearrangement joins TRBV9 to TRBJ2-5; 12 bases are a match to TRBD2. After removal of 4 bases from V and 0 bases from J, the junction contained 10 bases not matched to a gene. Germline lookup yields CDR1 SGDLS and CDR2 YYNGEE. This CDR3 spans 18 amino acids. The CDR3 region has the DNA TGTGCCAGCAGCCCCGGACTAGCGGGATGGAGGTACCAAGAGACCCAGTACTTC. This gives the protein CASSPGLAGWRYQETQYF.

This clone has more than one count but fewer than ten. The V gene is TRBV4-2, the J gene TRBJ2-5; tentative D call: TRBD2 (7 bases). Trimming cost V 4 bases and J 5 bases, with 14 bases left between them. The CDR3 loop spans 14 amino acids. CDR1 is LGHNA and CDR2 is YNFKEQ in the germline V gene. CDR3 nucleotides: TGTGCCAGCAGCCGAGGGGGGGGCCAGGAGACCCAGTACTTC. This gives the protein CASSRGGGQETQYF.

The chain joins TRBV4-2 to TRBJ2-1, with a weak D call TRBD2 (6 bases). CDR3 size: 17 residues. Germline V gene data show CDR1 as LGHNA and CDR2 as YNFKEQ. V lost 4 bases and J lost 9, with 25 bases in between. CDR3 sequence: CASSPSGRTSSGGEQFF. The CDR3, as DNA: TGTGCCAGCAGCCCATCTGGAAGAACTAGTTCCGGGGGTGAGCAGTTCTTC.

Comment on this clone: Other DNA sequences in this specimen translate into the identical CDR3. The chain is built from TRBV27 and TRBJ2-7, with D possibly being TRBD2 (5 bases). Between the trimmed V and J ends, which lost 2 bases and 4 bases, there was a span of 6 bases. Germline V gene data show CDR1 as MNHEY and CDR2 as SMNVEV (reference sequence). CDR3 size: 12 residues. The CDR3 sequence is CASSLTGYEQYF. CDR3 DNA sequence: TGTGCCAGCAGTTTAACGGGGTACGAGCAGTACTTC.

This chain connects TRBV5-1 to TRBJ2-1; TRBD1 is a possible D gene (6 bases). Germline loops: CDR1 SGHRS, CDR2 YFSETQ. The V end was cut by 0 bases, the J end by 10 bases, with 11 bases between. The CDR3 sequence is 13 residues long. CDR3 in DNA: TGCGCCAGCAGCTTGGCCGGGACAAACGAGCAGTTCTTC. Protein product: CASSLAGTNEQFF. Complete variable domain (other parts from reference TRBV5-1 and TRBJ2-1): KAGVTQTPRYLIKTRGQQVTLSCSPISGHRSVSWYQQTPGQGLQFLFEYFSETQRNKGNFPGRFSGRQFSNSRSEMNVSTLELGDSALYLCASSLAGTNEQFFGPGTRLTVL.

The chain couples TRBV6-1 to TRBJ1-1, with D uncertain. The V and J ends lost 0 bases and 10 bases respectively, with 15 bases between them. The CDR3 loop spans 14 amino acids. Germline V lookup: CDR1 MNHNS, CDR2 SASEGT. For the CDR3, the DNA is TGTGCCAGCAGTGAAGCGGGCGTGCTCGAGGGAGCTTTCTTT. It translates to CASSEAGVLEGAFF.

This clone was seen a single time. DNA of the CDR3: TGTGCCAGCAGCCAAGTGAGGACAGGGGAATATAATTCACCCCTCCACTTT. This sequence encodes CASSQVRTGEYNSPLHF. The chain is built from TRBV4-2 and TRBJ1-6, with 9 bases that match TRBD1. Trimming cost V 1 base and J 4 bases; bases outside gene matches: 5. This CDR3 has 17 residues. Germline V CDR1 and CDR2: LGHNA, YNFKEQ.

V is TRBV30 and J is TRBJ2-7, with 14 bases that match TRBD2. This CDR3 has 15 amino acids. Trimming at V came to 5 bases and at J to 5 bases, leaving 8 bases not matched to a gene. Germline CDR1 reads GTSNPN; CDR2 reads SVGIG (reference sequence). The CDR3 sequence: CAWGTGTSGRDEQYF. In DNA form, the CDR3 reads TGTGCCTGGGGGACTGGGACTAGCGGGAGAGACGAGCAGTACTTC.

The sample holds a few counts of this clone. The chain recombines TRBV2 with TRBJ2-7; 8 bases agree with TRBD1. The V segment lost 5 bases and the J segment 3 bases; nucleotides outside the gene matches: 6. CDR3 length: 14 residues. The germline V gene encodes CDR1 SNHLY and CDR2 FYNNEI. The chain's CDR3 is CASSPNRGFYEQYF. DNA for the CDR3: TGTGCCAGCAGTCCTAACAGGGGGTTCTACGAGCAGTACTTC.

This sequence joins TRBV6-1 and TRBJ1-5; no reliable D call. CDR1 and CDR2 (germline): MNHNS, SASEGT. The CDR3 consists of 16 residues. V lost 0 bases and J lost 2, with 11 bases in between. DNA of the CDR3: TGTGCCAGCAGTGAAGCGCGACAAGTCGGCAATCAGCCCCAGCATTTT. Its translation: CASSEARQVGNQPQHF.

On this clone itself: Other DNA sequences in the sample encode the same CDR3. The CDR3 DNA follows: TGTGCCAGCAGCTTGACACTTAGCACAGATACGCAGTATTTT. Amino acids: CASSLTLSTDTQYF. V usage is TRBV7-9 and J usage is TRBJ2-3, with no clear D. This CDR3 contains 14 residues. Germline lookup yields CDR1 SEHNR and CDR2 FQNEAQ (reference sequence). V shed 3 bases and J shed 0 bases, with 7 bases lying between them.

The sample holds a few counts of this clone. V is TRBV6-1 and J is TRBJ1-2, with 7 bases matching TRBD1. CDR1 is MNHNS and CDR2 is SASEGT in the germline V gene. Trimming took 6 bases from V and 3 from J; bases not matched to a gene: 1. CDR3 length equals 12 residues. In nucleotides, the CDR3 is TGTGCCAGCAGCGACAGGGACTATGGCTACACCTTC. Encoded protein: CASSDRDYGYTF.

V gene TRBV2 combines with J gene TRBJ1-2; TRBD1 agrees at 12 bases. This CDR3 has 13 amino acids. Germline assignment: CDR1 SNHLY and CDR2 FYNNEI. The V gene end was trimmed by 5 bases and the J gene end by 10 bases; junction bases not matched to a gene: 5. The CDR3 nucleotides are TGTGCCAGCAGTAGGGACAGGGGGCCCTCCTACACCTTC. Translating gives CASSRDRGPSYTF. The full variable domain, in which reference TRBV2 and TRBJ1-2 provide the parts outside the CDR3, is EPEVTQTPSHQVTQMGQEVILRCVPISNHLYFYWYRQILGQKVEFLVSFYNNEISEKSEIFDDQFSVERPDGSNFTLKIRSTKLEDSAMYFCASSRDRGPSYTFGSGTRLTVV.

This rearrangement joins TRBV6-5 to TRBJ2-1, with TRBD1 identical over 7 bases. CDR1 MNHEY and CDR2 SVGAGI come from the germline V gene. The CDR3 is 15 residues long. Losses at the gene ends were 3 bases for V and 6 bases for J; bases not matched to a gene: 8. The CDR3 coding sequence is TGTGCCAGCAGTTATCAACAGGGGTTCGGCAATGAGCAGTTCTTC. It encodes CASSYQQGFGNEQFF.